A selection of T cell receptor beta chains follows, all from one sample in a study of blood T cell repertoires in COVID-19. TCRdb's copy holds only in-frame clones and misses some; the assay was immunoSEQ multiplex PCR. There are around 100,000 clones in the sample; roughly 83% occur only once, and 0.8% to 0.9% lies in the top ten. Sample: peripheral blood. All receptors derive from a woman in her 70s with acute or convalescent COVID-19. CDR3s include the opening cysteine and the closing phenylalanine or tryptophan. The D gene is left open where the match is weak. Where a row states a size, it is once, few, many or the class of an expanded clone; other rows omit it.

DNA: TGTGCCAGCAGCTCTTCTCAGGGCAGGGCTAATTCACCCCTCCACTTT
CDR3: CASSSSQGRANSPLHF
D: -
size: -
J: TRBJ1-6
V: TRBV7-6
length: 16

DNA: TGTGCCAGCAGCCAAGAACGGGTAGGCACTGAAGCTTTCTTT
CDR3: CASSQERVGTEAFF
D: -
size: -
J: TRBJ1-1
V: TRBV14
length: 14

DNA: TGTGCCACCAGCAGTGGGGAGAAGCGGGGTACAGATACGCAGTATTTT
CDR3: CATSSGEKRGTDTQYF
D: TRBD2
size: once
J: TRBJ2-3
V: TRBV15
length: 16

DNA: TGTGCCCAAGAGCGGGAGTCTACAGATACGCAGTATTTT
CDR3: CAQERESTDTQYF
D: TRBD2
size: -
J: TRBJ2-3
V: TRBV30
length: 13

DNA: TGTGCCAGCACCCTCCCCGGGGGGCGCTTGGCCGAGCAGTACTTC
CDR3: CASTLPGGRLAEQYF
D: -
size: -
J: TRBJ2-7
V: TRBV5-4
length: 15

DNA: TGTGCCAGCAGTCCTAGCGGGAGGGGCTACAATGAGCAGTTCTTC
CDR3: CASSPSGRGYNEQFF
D: TRBD2
size: -
J: TRBJ2-1
V: TRBV3-1/TRBV3-2
length: 15

DNA: TGCGCCAGTTCTGGACTAGCGGGTAACACCGGGGAGCTGTTTTTT
CDR3: CASSGLAGNTGELFF
D: TRBD2
size: few
J: TRBJ2-2
V: TRBV5-1
length: 15

DNA: TGTGCCAGCAGCCTCCGGACAGGGGAGAATGGCTACACCTTC
CDR3: CASSLRTGENGYTF
D: TRBD1
size: -
J: TRBJ1-2
V: TRBV9
length: 14

DNA: TGCGCCAGCAGCTGGGAGGGGGGCCTGAATCAGCCCCAGCATTTT
CDR3: CASSWEGGLNQPQHF
D: -
size: -
J: TRBJ1-5
V: TRBV5-1
length: 15

DNA: TGTGCCAGCTCCACTACCTCGACCTCCGATGAGCAGTTCTTC
CDR3: CASSTTSTSDEQFF
D: -
size: -
J: TRBJ2-1
V: TRBV18
length: 14

DNA: TGTGCCAGCAGCCTGGACACTGAGTACAATGAGCAGTTCTTC
CDR3: CASSLDTEYNEQFF
D: -
size: once
J: TRBJ2-1
V: TRBV6-5
length: 14

DNA: TGTGCCAGCTCACCACGGGGCAGCTTTAACGAGCAGTACTTC
CDR3: CASSPRGSFNEQYF
D: -
size: -
J: TRBJ2-7
V: TRBV18
length: 14

DNA: TGTGCCTGGAGTAAACCAGGGTGGGAGCAGTACTTC
CDR3: CAWSKPGWEQYF
D: -
size: -
J: TRBJ2-7
V: TRBV30
length: 12

DNA: TGCGCCAGCAGCTTGGATCCCGGACAAACGAACACTGAAGCTTTCTTT
CDR3: CASSLDPGQTNTEAFF
D: -
size: few
J: TRBJ1-1
V: TRBV5-1
length: 16

DNA: TGTGCCAGCAGCTTGGCCCTGTCTAGCAGGGAGACCCAGTACTTC
CDR3: CASSLALSSRETQYF
D: -
size: -
J: TRBJ2-5
V: TRBV5-4
length: 15

DNA: TGTGCCAGCAGTTCCGGGACTCTGAATGAGCAGTTCTTC
CDR3: CASSSGTLNEQFF
D: -
size: once
J: TRBJ2-1
V: TRBV6-6
length: 13

DNA: TGTGCCAGCTCACCCTCCCACCTATTTGAAGCTTTCTTT
CDR3: CASSPSHLFEAFF
D: -
size: -
J: TRBJ1-1
V: TRBV18
length: 13

DNA: TGTGCCAGCAGTTACCGGGACACCTATGGCTACACCTTC
CDR3: CASSYRDTYGYTF
D: -
size: -
J: TRBJ1-2
V: TRBV6-5
length: 13

DNA: TGTGCCAGTAGCGCGGGACAGGGGGGTTGGGGAGGCAATCAGCCCCAGCATTTT
CDR3: CASSAGQGGWGGNQPQHF
D: TRBD1
size: -
J: TRBJ1-5
V: TRBV19
length: 18

DNA: TGTGCCAGCAACTGGAACACTGAAGCTTTCTTT
CDR3: CASNWNTEAFF
D: -
size: -
J: TRBJ1-1
V: TRBV25-1
length: 11